This T cell receptor (beta chain) was retrieved from a study of blood T cells in healthy people across ages. Regarding the study as a whole: It was held that the diversity estimates obtained from one million T cells were underestimates.

Peripheral blood, about 10 milliliters per donor, was collected. Through a sample-barcoded 5' primer and a J-beta primer mix, a second PCR was run for roughly 7 to 11 cycles. TCRdb re-derived calls from the 5' RACE reads in MiXCR, one entry per CDR3 protein. The sample shows 630,000 or so distinct CDR3 sequences, approximately 30% of them seen only once. Notes on this clonotype: What it binds is unknown.

Per the germline V gene, CDR1 is MGHDK and CDR2 is SYGVNS. Trimming pared 1 base from V and 0 bases from J, leaving 10 bases between. The CDR3 contains 17 residues. The gene calls are TRBV25-1 and TRBJ1-6; a possible D gene is TRBD1 (6 bases). The receptor comes from a woman older than 75 in good health. The sequenced material came from blood. CDR3 protein: CASSEFRQDSYNSPLHF. DNA of the CDR3: TGTGCCAGCAGTGAATTTAGACAGGACTCCTATAATTCACCCCTCCACTTT.